The 27 T cell receptor beta chains below all came from one sample that was sequenced in a study of blood T cell repertoires in COVID-19. Sequenced by immunoSEQ multiplex PCR; TCRdb stores in-frame clones only, minus some. The sample consists of over 120,000 clones, 80% to 90% of them appearing once. The sample was peripheral blood. Receptors were obtained from a man aged 50 to 59 who had recovered from COVID-19.

The chain is built from TRBV7-3 and TRBJ2-5, with D tentatively TRBD1 (5 bases). Germline V gene data show CDR1 as SGHTA and CDR2 as FQGTGA. The CDR3 has 14 amino acids. V was shortened by 1 base and J by 3 bases, with 9 bases between the two germline ends. The CDR3 loop is CASSLRGREETQYF. CDR3 in DNA: TGTGCCAGCAGCTTAAGAGGCAGGGAAGAGACCCAGTACTTC.

This clone was seen only once. The genes are TRBV6-2 or TRBV6-3 and TRBJ1-1, with D possibly TRBD1 on 6 matching bases. V lost 2 bases and J 0 bases, leaving 13 bases between the germline ends. The CDR3 sequence is 16 residues long. Germline loops: CDR1 MNHEY, CDR2 SVGEGT. In nucleotides, the CDR3 is TGTGCCAGCAGTTACAAAACAGGGAGTTTGAACACTGAAGCTTTCTTT. Residues: CASSYKTGSLNTEAFF.

V usage is TRBV6-1 and J usage is TRBJ2-1, with a possible D match to TRBD1 (5 bases). With 0 bases removed from V and 1 base from J, the gap between germline ends came to 7 bases. CDR1 and CDR2 from the germline V gene are MNHNS and SASEGT. The length of the CDR3 is 15 residues. The CDR3 DNA follows: TGTGCCAGCAGTGAAGCGGCAGGGTCCTACAATGAGCAGTTCTTC. This codes for CASSEAAGSYNEQFF.

Only a few counts were recorded for this clone. This chain connects TRBV6-5 to TRBJ1-1, with 8 bases aligning to TRBD1. This CDR3 is 13 amino acids long. With V trimmed by 8 bases and J by 9 bases, 11 bases remained unmatched. CDR1 and CDR2 (germline): MNHEY, SVGAGI. The CDR3 nucleotides are TGTGCCAGCCACCGGAGGACAGGGACGAAAGCTTTCTTT. Protein: CASHRRTGTKAFF.

Notes on this clone: Different DNA sequences within this sample yield the same CDR3. V usage is TRBV6-5 and J usage is TRBJ1-1, with D hard to call. V lost 0 bases, J lost 1 base, and 6 bases lay in between. There are 14 residues in the CDR3. Germline V gene sequence: CDR1 MNHEY, CDR2 SVGAGI. In nucleotides, the CDR3 is TGTGCCAGCAGTTACTCGAGGAGGAACACTGAAGCTTTCTTT. This sequence encodes CASSYSRRNTEAFF.

The chain employs TRBV5-1 and TRBJ1-4; D not certain. Trimming shortened V by 0 bases and J by 8 bases, and 17 bases separated the two germline ends. The CDR3 totals 16 residues. The germline V gene encodes CDR1 SGHRS and CDR2 YFSETQ. CDR3 DNA: TGCGCCAGCAGCTTGGCCGGTCGGCCCTCGGGGGAAAAACTGTTTTTT. It yields the protein CASSLAGRPSGEKLFF. Full variable domain (missing parts from reference TRBV5-1 and TRBJ1-4): KAGVTQTPRYLIKTRGQQVTLSCSPISGHRSVSWYQQTPGQGLQFLFEYFSETQRNKGNFPGRFSGRQFSNSRSEMNVSTLELGDSALYLCASSLAGRPSGEKLFFGSGTQLSVL.

The rearrangement uses TRBV9 and TRBJ2-3, with unresolved D. The V end was cut by 0 bases, the J end by 0 bases, with 8 bases between. The CDR3 spans 15 residues. Germline V gives CDR1 SGDLS, CDR2 YYNGEE. CDR3 sequence (DNA): TGTGCCAGCAGCGTAGACAGAGCTAGCACAGATACGCAGTATTTT. It is translated as CASSVDRASTDTQYF.

This clone was seen many times. The CDR3 here is CASSYGEGLEPQHF. The CDR3 DNA follows: TGTGCCAGCAGTTACGGGGAGGGCCTGGAGCCCCAGCATTTT. The V gene is TRBV6-5, the J gene TRBJ1-5, with no clear D. The CDR3 contains 14 residues. Trimming stripped 2 bases from V and 8 bases from J, with 13 bases between. Germline V lookup: CDR1 MNHEY, CDR2 SVGAGI.

The rearrangement joins TRBV5-4 to TRBJ1-4, with TRBD1 as a possible D gene (6 bases). The CDR3 contains 12 residues. Germline V gene data show CDR1 as SGHNT and CDR2 as YYREEE (reference sequence). V was shortened by 4 bases and J by 11 bases, with 12 bases between the two germline ends. CDR3 DNA sequence: TGTGCCAGCAGCGTAGGACAGAACAAACTGTTTTTT. Translation: CASSVGQNKLFF.

This clone was recorded only once. The V gene is TRBV4-1, the J gene TRBJ1-1; no definite D call. V lost 2 bases to trimming and J lost 7 bases, with 11 bases between them. Germline V gene data show CDR1 as MGHRA and CDR2 as YSYEKL. The CDR3 is made up of 13 amino acids. CDR3 DNA: TGCGCCAGCAGCCAAAGGCAGGATGGTGAAGCTTTCTTT. Protein sequence: CASSQRQDGEAFF.

Comment on this clone: This sample also contains other DNA sequences that code for the same CDR3. The chain uses TRBV7-2 and TRBJ1-1, with D perhaps matching TRBD1 (5 bases). The V end was cut by 2 bases, the J end by 4 bases, with 8 bases between. Germline V lookup: CDR1 SGHTA, CDR2 FQGNSA. The CDR3 is made up of 13 amino acids. CDR3 residues: CASSLTGGTEAFF. CDR3 nucleotide sequence: TGTGCCAGCAGCTTAACGGGGGGCACTGAAGCTTTCTTT.

The V and J genes are TRBV7-8 and TRBJ2-3; no definite D call. V lost 1 base and J 2 bases, leaving 10 bases between the germline ends. Germline V lookup: CDR1 SGHVS, CDR2 FQNEAQ. The CDR3 spans 15 residues. Here the CDR3 DNA reads TGTGCCAGCAGCTTAGTGGAGTTATCCACAGATACGCAGTATTTT. It translates to CASSLVELSTDTQYF.

The rearrangement joins TRBV18 to TRBJ2-6; perhaps TRBD1 as D (6 bases). With 6 bases removed from V and 1 base from J, the gap between germline ends came to 10 bases. Per germline, CDR1 KGHSH and CDR2 LQKENI. The CDR3 has 15 residues. The CDR3 here is CASSGTGSGANVLTF. CDR3 nucleotides: TGTGCCAGCTCTGGCACAGGGTCTGGGGCCAACGTCCTGACTTTC.

The CDR3: CASSLTYEQYF. In nucleotides, the CDR3 is TGTGCCAGCAGCCTAACCTACGAGCAGTACTTC. The V call is TRBV13, the J call TRBJ2-7, with D unclear. The CDR3 loop spans 11 amino acids. Per germline, CDR1 PRHDT and CDR2 FYEKMQ (reference sequence). Trimming left V 5 bases short and J 2 bases short, with 4 bases between.

J is TRBJ2-7 and V is TRBV6-2 or TRBV6-3, with TRBD1 matching 7 bases. Per the germline V gene, CDR1 is MNHEY and CDR2 is SVGEGT. The junction had 9 bases not matched to a gene; V was cut back by 2 bases and J by 2 bases. This CDR3 region has 16 residues. CDR3 protein: CASSYGGQYSPYEQYF. For the CDR3, the DNA is TGTGCCAGCAGTTACGGGGGACAGTACTCACCCTACGAGCAGTACTTC.

About this clone: Within the sample, other DNA sequences also encode this same CDR3. The genes are TRBV7-9 and TRBJ2-5; D might be TRBD1 (5 bases). The CDR3 consists of 15 residues. Per the germline V gene, CDR1 is SEHNR and CDR2 is FQNEAQ (reference sequence). V lost 1 base, J lost 2 bases, and 11 bases lay in between. The CDR3 DNA reads as TGTGCCAGCAGCTTAGTAGGGCAGGGTCAAGAGACCCAGTACTTC. Protein product: CASSLVGQGQETQYF.

The chain uses TRBV4-1 and TRBJ2-1; 9 bases line up with TRBD1. CDR3 size: 15 residues. J gave up 2 bases and V 5 bases, and 4 bases lay outside the gene matches. Germline loops: CDR1 MGHRA, CDR2 YSYEKL. DNA of the CDR3: TGCGCCAGCAGCGATACAGGGGGCCCCTACAATGAGCAGTTCTTC. Translated: CASSDTGGPYNEQFF.

This clone has just one count. The chain is built from TRBV5-1 and TRBJ1-1, with a possible D match to TRBD1 (6 bases). The CDR3 loop spans 14 amino acids. V lost 4 bases, J lost 5 bases, and 15 bases lay in between. Germline CDR1 is SGHRS and CDR2 is YFSETQ. The CDR3 DNA reads TGCGCCAGCAGCGGGGGCGAGGTTGGGACTGAAGCTTTCTTT. Residues: CASSGGEVGTEAFF.

In its sample, this clone was seen once. This chain connects TRBV3-1 (or the pseudogene TRBV3-2) to TRBJ2-2, with a tentative D call TRBD1 (5 bases). From germline, CDR1 is LGHDT and CDR2 YNNKEL (reference sequence). V lost 0 bases and J 0 bases, leaving 11 bases between the germline ends. This CDR3 contains 17 residues. The CDR3 region has the DNA TGTGCCAGCAGCCAAGATCAAAGGACATCGAACACCGGGGAGCTGTTTTTT. It encodes CASSQDQRTSNTGELFF.

The rearrangement uses TRBV6-5 and TRBJ1-5; D call uncertain. The CDR3 extends over 14 amino acids. CDR1 and CDR2 from the germline V gene are MNHEY and SVGAGI. V lost 0 bases and J lost 7, with 10 bases in between. CDR3: CASSYSAEGQPQHF. The CDR3 DNA reads TGTGCCAGCAGTTACTCGGCGGAGGGACAGCCCCAGCATTTT.

The gene calls are TRBV18 and TRBJ1-1, with D hard to call. The CDR3 has 16 residues. The ends were cut back, 2 bases at V and 5 bases at J, with 18 bases in the middle. Germline loops: CDR1 KGHSH, CDR2 LQKENI. CDR3 protein: CASSPSPSGLGTEAFF. CDR3 nucleotides: TGTGCCAGCTCACCATCCCCCAGCGGGTTAGGGACTGAAGCTTTCTTT.

The J gene is TRBJ1-1, the V gene TRBV6-1, with TRBD1 as a possible D gene (6 bases). This CDR3 has 15 residues. Trimming removed 2 bases from V and 4 bases from J, with 14 bases in between. Looked up from germline, CDR1 is MNHNS and CDR2 is SASEGT. CDR3 nucleotide sequence: TGTGCCAGCAGTGAAACGACCTCAGGGGTCACTGAAGCTTTCTTT. It is translated as CASSETTSGVTEAFF.

This clone showed up just once. V is TRBV11-2 and J is TRBJ2-2; 9 bases are shared with TRBD1. With 4 bases clipped from V and 3 bases from J, the junction kept 9 bases outside the gene matches. Germline-derived CDR1 and CDR2 are SGHAT and FQNNGV. CDR3 length: 17 residues. The CDR3 region is CASSSMPGQGYTGELFF. The CDR3 coding sequence is TGTGCCAGCAGCTCCATGCCCGGACAGGGGTACACCGGGGAGCTGTTTTTT. Complete variable domain (other parts from reference TRBV11-2 and TRBJ2-2): EAGVAQSPRYKIIEKRQSVAFWCNPISGHATLYWYQQILGQGPKLLIQFQNNGVVDDSQLPKDRFSAERLKGVDSTLKIQPAKLEDSAVYLCASSSMPGQGYTGELFFGEGSRLTVL.

This rearrangement joins TRBV3-1 (or the pseudogene TRBV3-2) to TRBJ2-5; D perhaps matches TRBD1 (7 bases). The CDR3 sequence is 16 residues long. Trimming took off 3 bases at V and 4 bases at J, with 18 bases between the two ends. CDR1 LGHDT and CDR2 YNNKEL come from the germline V gene (reference sequence). The CDR3 nucleotides are TGTGCCAGCAGCCAGAGGAGCGCAGGGGGAGGAGAGACCCAGTACTTC. Its protein is CASSQRSAGGGETQYF.

The V and J genes are TRBV18 and TRBJ2-3; the D gene is possibly TRBD1 (5 bases). This CDR3 is built from 15 residues. V was clipped by 1 base and J by 5 bases, with 13 bases between them. Germline V gives CDR1 KGHSH, CDR2 LQKENI. In nucleotides, the CDR3 is TGTGCCAGCTCACCACTGACGGCCCAGGGAGATACGCAGTATTTT. Translation: CASSPLTAQGDTQYF.

The J gene is TRBJ2-3, the V gene TRBV10-3; the match to TRBD2 covers 8 bases. V lost 3 bases to trimming and J lost 1 base; unmatched junction nucleotides: 6. Germline values: CDR1 ENHRY, CDR2 SYGVKD. The CDR3 is made up of 16 amino acids. The CDR3 protein is CAISEPGLAGTDTQYF. In DNA, the CDR3 is TGTGCCATCAGTGAACCAGGACTAGCTGGCACAGATACGCAGTATTTT.

As for this clone: Additional DNA sequences in this sample encode the identical CDR3. V and J are TRBV5-1 and TRBJ2-2; TRBD1 might be the D (5 bases). Germline V CDR1 and CDR2: SGHRS, YFSETQ. The CDR3 has 16 amino acids. V was shortened by 0 bases and J by 1 base, with 10 bases between the two germline ends. CDR3 nucleotides: TGCGCCAGCAGCTTGGAAGGGGCTTTGAACACCGGGGAGCTGTTTTTT. It codes for CASSLEGALNTGELFF.